This is a list of T cell receptor beta chains from one sample in a study of PD-1 blockade in classical Hodgkin lymphoma. Produced via immunoSEQ multiplex PCR; TCRdb's table is partial and in-frame only. The sample carries tens of thousands of clones, around 69% recorded once. The input for sequencing was peripheral blood mononuclear cells (PBMCs), taken at baseline. Receptors were obtained from a human donor with classical Hodgkin lymphoma. CDR3s include the opening cysteine and the closing phenylalanine or tryptophan. A D gene is named only where the DNA matches it firmly. A clone size is listed for some rows: how often the clone was seen (once, few, many), or a class if it is expanded.

J gene | D gene | clone size | V gene | CDR3 protein | CDR3 DNA
TRBJ2-7 | TRBD2 | - | TRBV5-8 | CASSPGLVIYEQYF | TGTGCCAGCAGTCCGGGACTAGTGATCTACGAGCAGTACTTC
TRBJ2-5 | - | - | TRBV9 | CASSPPWGAGGETQYF | TGTGCCAGCAGCCCGCCCTGGGGAGCCGGGGGTGAGACCCAGTACTTC
TRBJ1-6 | - | - | TRBV11-2 | CASSLEGLYNSPLHF | TGTGCCAGCAGCCTGGAGGGACTATATAATTCACCCCTCCACTTT
TRBJ1-2 | TRBD1 | - | TRBV28 | CASSFSGGGYTF | TGTGCCAGCAGTTTTTCAGGGGGCGGCTACACCTTC
TRBJ2-3 | TRBD1 | - | TRBV9 | CASSPNRGQTDTQYF | TGTGCCAGCAGCCCGAACAGGGGGCAAACAGATACGCAGTATTTT
TRBJ2-7 | TRBD2 | few | TRBV7-2 | CASSLAVGLALAYEQYF | TGTGCCAGCAGCTTAGCGGTTGGACTAGCGTTGGCCTACGAGCAGTACTTC
TRBJ2-3 | TRBD2 | - | TRBV7-8 | CASSLSSGHTDTQYF | TGTGCCAGCAGCTTAAGTAGCGGGCACACAGATACGCAGTATTTT
TRBJ2-7 | TRBD2 | medium-sized | TRBV10-3 | CAISESRLAGGEQYF | TGTGCCATCAGTGAGTCGAGACTAGCGGGAGGTGAGCAGTACTTC
TRBJ2-5 | TRBD1 | - | TRBV7-2 | CASSLVDRVEETQYF | TGTGCCAGCAGCTTAGTGGACAGGGTCGAAGAGACCCAGTACTTC
TRBJ1-2 | - | many | TRBV5-1 | CASSLGPGGYTF | TGCGCCAGCAGCTTAGGGCCGGGGGGCTACACCTTC
TRBJ2-3 | - | - | TRBV19 | CASSIRGLGGTDTQYF | TGTGCCAGTAGTATAAGGGGACTTGGGGGGACAGATACGCAGTATTTT
TRBJ2-3 | - | - | TRBV6-5 | CASSYAAVGADTQYF | TGTGCCAGCAGTTACGCGGCGGTGGGCGCAGATACGCAGTATTTT
TRBJ2-1 | TRBD1 | - | TRBV6-1 | CASSERGDAGTGYHNEQFF | TGTGCCAGCAGTGAAAGAGGTGATGCAGGGACAGGGTATCACAATGAGCAGTTCTTC
TRBJ2-4 | TRBD2 | - | TRBV4-1 | CASSPEIAGGPGIQYF | TGCGCCAGCAGCCCCGAGATAGCGGGGGGGCCTGGCATTCAGTACTTC
TRBJ1-5 | - | - | TRBV4-3 | CASSQLQGDNQPQHF | TGCGCCAGCAGCCAGCTACAGGGTGACAATCAGCCCCAGCATTTT
TRBJ2-1 | - | medium-sized | TRBV29-1 | CSVEWDNNNEQFF | TGCAGCGTTGAGTGGGACAACAACAATGAGCAGTTCTTC
TRBJ2-2 | - | - | TRBV27 | CASSLRVGSTYPGAGELFF | TGTGCCAGCAGTTTACGGGTTGGCAGTACCTACCCGGGGGCCGGGGAGCTGTTTTTT
TRBJ2-2 | - | - | TRBV19 | CASSIRVGELFF | TGTGCCAGTAGTATCAGGGTCGGGGAGCTGTTTTTT
TRBJ2-2 | - | - | TRBV7-2 | CASSLSIGELFF | TGTGCCAGCAGCTTAAGTATCGGGGAGCTGTTTTTT
TRBJ2-2 | - | - | TRBV6-5 | CASRLGTGELFF | TGTGCCAGCAGGCTGGGAACCGGGGAGCTGTTTTTT
TRBJ1-6 | - | - | TRBV4-3 | CASSQDAARENSPLHF | TGCGCCAGCAGCCAAGATGCCGCCAGGGAAAATTCACCCCTCCACTTT
TRBJ2-2 | - | few | TRBV7-8 | CASSLAQLDTGELFF | TGTGCCAGCAGCTTAGCCCAATTGGACACCGGGGAGCTGTTTTTT
TRBJ2-3 | - | - | TRBV7-9 | CASSRRETDTQYF | TGTGCCAGCAGCCGACGAGAGACAGATACGCAGTATTTT
TRBJ1-2 | - | - | TRBV6-6 | CASSYGLRNGYTF | TGTGCCAGCAGTTACGGGTTGAGGAATGGCTACACCTTC
TRBJ2-4 | TRBD2 | - | TRBV28 | CASSPPGTSGSTKFIQYF | TGTGCCAGCAGTCCCCCCGGGACTAGCGGGAGTACCAAATTTATTCAGTACTTC
TRBJ1-4 | - | - | TRBV19 | CASSIPLGVTNEKLFF | TGTGCCAGTAGTATACCCCTAGGGGTGACTAATGAAAAACTGTTTTTT
TRBJ1-5 | - | - | TRBV6-1 | CASSEPTGFNQPQHF | TGTGCCAGCAGTGAACCCACAGGGTTCAATCAGCCCCAGCATTTT
TRBJ1-5 | - | - | TRBV6-1 | CASSEWGGSGWHF | TGTGCCAGCAGTGAATGGGGGGGGTCGGGGTGGCATTTT
TRBJ2-5 | TRBD2 | - | TRBV7-2 | CASSLGPGLAGETQYF | TGTGCCAGCAGCTTAGGTCCGGGACTAGCGGGAGAGACCCAGTACTTC
TRBJ2-7 | - | - | TRBV6-1 | CASRTSGPSYEQYF | TGTGCCAGCCGGACGTCCGGACCCTCCTACGAGCAGTACTTC
TRBJ2-7 | - | once | TRBV5-1 | CASSSKSGRSYEQYF | TGCGCCAGCAGTTCAAAGAGCGGGCGCTCCTACGAGCAGTACTTC
TRBJ1-3 | - | - | TRBV4-3 | CASSQGGDSGNTIYF | TGCGCCAGCAGCCAAGGGGGAGACTCTGGAAACACCATATATTTT
TRBJ1-2 | - | few | TRBV4-3 | CASSQGLPLVGYTF | TGCGCCAGCAGCCAAGGCCTCCCCCTTGTGGGCTACACCTTC
TRBJ1-5 | - | - | TRBV19 | CASSILGLSGGPQHF | TGTGCCAGTAGTATTCTCGGACTGTCGGGTGGACCCCAGCATTTT
TRBJ2-1 | - | - | TRBV18 | CASSPRALISYNEQFF | TGTGCCAGCTCACCACGAGCCCTAATCTCCTACAATGAGCAGTTCTTC
TRBJ2-2 | TRBD2 | - | TRBV30 | CAWGEDGRPLGELFF | TGTGCCTGGGGGGAGGACGGGAGGCCTCTCGGGGAGCTGTTTTTT
TRBJ2-7 | - | few | TRBV5-5 | CASSSFGTNALEQYF | TGTGCCAGCAGCTCTTTCGGGACAAACGCTTTGGAGCAGTACTTC
TRBJ2-4 | - | - | TRBV6-5 | CASSSIGTLGNIQYF | TGTGCCAGCAGTTCCATCGGAACGCTCGGTAACATTCAGTACTTC
TRBJ2-2 | - | few | TRBV5-1 | CASSPRVGAGTGELFF | TGCGCCAGCAGCCCCAGAGTGGGGGCCGGCACCGGGGAGCTGTTTTTT
TRBJ2-5 | TRBD2 | once | TRBV9 | CASSVGLAGVETQYF | TGTGCCAGCAGCGTAGGACTAGCGGGAGTTGAGACCCAGTACTTC